Described below is a single T cell receptor beta chain sequence and its context. Its antigen is not known. The sample belongs to a study of OX40 agonist ivuxolimab in advanced cancers. Study-wide results and limits: Antigen targets of the expanded peripheral T cells went undetermined.

The repertoire was sequenced with immunoSEQ multiplex PCR; TCRdb's copy has only in-frame clones and lacks some. Found here are tens of thousands of clones, 82% of them singletons; the top ten hold roughly 24%. V was cut by 2 bases and J by 2 bases, with 10 bases left in between. The CDR3 is 14 amino acids. Germline V gene data show CDR1 as SGHDT and CDR2 as YYEEEE. The sequencing here drew on CD4+ or CD8+ T cells sorted from blood, taken in a trial of the OX40 agonist ivuxolimab. V usage is TRBV5-6 and J usage is TRBJ1-2; D possibly corresponds to TRBD1 (5 bases). The TCR sequence derives from an adult with an advanced solid tumor such as melanoma, head and neck, liver or kidney cancer. CDR3 sequence reads: CASSFEGSNYGYTF. CDR3 nucleotide sequence: TGTGCCAGCAGCTTCGAGGGGTCCAACTATGGCTACACCTTC.